This T cell receptor beta chain was observed in a study of T cells in Graves' hyperthyroidism and ophthalmopathy. Study-wide points: Most thyroid clonotypes expanded above 0.001 appeared in blood too.

RNA transcripts gave rise to amplified TCR beta CDR3 regions. The study used the HTBI primer set for a first-round RT-PCR of the TCR CDR3. TCRdb re-called the multiplex PCR reads with MiXCR, one entry per CDR3 protein. The sample lists 300,000 to 450,000 distinct CDR3 sequences, roughly 20% occurring once. V lost 6 bases to trimming and J lost 1 base, with 22 bases between them. This CDR3 has 17 residues. CDR1 is DFQATT, CDR2 SNEGSKA, per germline (reference sequence). For this clonotype: Its target is unknown.

This TCR derives from a man aged 18 to 29 with Graves' ophthalmopathy. The V call is TRBV20-1, the J call TRBJ1-3; D unresolved. The source material was blood. This CDR3 is CSAHVGLGWISGNTIYF. CDR3 bases: TGCAGTGCCCACGTCGGTTTAGGGTGGATATCTGGAAACACCATATATTTT.